A selection of T cell receptor beta chains follows, all from one sample in a study of T cell repertoires in cytomegalovirus infection. These receptors lack a known antigen. From the reads, TCRdb called clonotypes with MiXCR, one entry per CDR3 protein. The sample has about 700,000 distinct CDR3 sequences, around a third seen once. Specimen: cultured PBMCs, collected from culture after CMV antigen stimulation. Source of these receptors: a human donor in good health (CMV status not recorded). Some clones in this sample may be carry-over from other donors' samples. The CDR3 runs from the conserved cysteine through the conserved F or W. The D gene is left open where the match is weak. A row's size may be missing; if present it is once, few, many or a size class.

CDR3aa	CDR3nt	v_gene	j_gene	d_gene	abundance
CSAPDPTGEKLFF	TGCAGTGCTCCCGACCCTACAGGTGAAAAACTGTTTTTT	TRBV20-1	TRBJ1-4	.	.
CASSLAFGFGEQYF	TGTGCCAGCAGCTTGGCCTTCGGCTTCGGAGAGCAGTACTTC	TRBV5-5	TRBJ2-7	.	once
CASSQVSGLGSETQYF	TGCGCCAGCAGCCAAGTATCGGGACTAGGGTCCGAGACCCAGTACTTC	TRBV4-1	TRBJ2-5	TRBD2	.
CASSPVGQGSYEQYF	TGTGCCAGCTCACCAGTGGGACAGGGCTCCTACGAGCAGTACTTC	TRBV18	TRBJ2-7	TRBD1	few
CASSSPRSGVAKNIQYF	TGTGCCAGCAGTTCTCCCAGGTCCGGGGTTGCCAAAAACATTCAGTACTTC	TRBV28	TRBJ2-4	.	.
CASSLNTGAGQPQHF	TGTGCCAGTAGTCTAAATACGGGGGCGGGTCAGCCCCAGCATTTT	TRBV19	TRBJ1-5	.	.
CASSWSHYEQYF	TGTGCCAGCAGTTGGAGCCACTACGAGCAGTACTTC	TRBV6-2/TRBV6-3	TRBJ2-7	.	.
CASSLAGASTQYF	TGTGCCAGCAGCCTAGCGGGAGCCTCAACGCAGTATTTT	TRBV2	TRBJ2-3	TRBD2	few
CASSNSQGLTFNEKLFF	TGTGCCAGCAGCAACTCACAGGGGCTGACCTTTAATGAAAAACTGTTTTTT	TRBV11-3	TRBJ1-4	TRBD1	.
CASCQAEKETQYF	TGTGCCAGCTGTCAGGCGGAAAAAGAGACCCAGTACTTC	TRBV12-3/TRBV12-4	TRBJ2-5	.	.
CASSRVGETYGYTF	TGTGCCAGCAGCCGAGTGGGGGAGACCTATGGCTACACCTTC	TRBV28	TRBJ1-2	.	.
CSARDWDPETQYF	TGCAGTGCTAGAGATTGGGATCCGGAGACCCAGTACTTC	TRBV20-1	TRBJ2-5	.	.
CASGRGPAGWDTEAFF	TGTGCCAGCGGAAGGGGACCGGCGGGGTGGGACACTGAAGCTTTCTTT	TRBV9	TRBJ1-1	.	.
CASSATSGAGETQYF	TGTGCCAGCAGCGCCACTAGCGGGGCGGGAGAGACCCAGTACTTC	TRBV7-2	TRBJ2-5	TRBD2	few
CASRTTGAPNTEAFF	TGTGCCAGCAGAACTACAGGGGCTCCGAACACTGAAGCTTTCTTT	TRBV6-5	TRBJ1-1	TRBD1	.
CAISEFGQGGNEQFF	TGTGCCATCAGTGAGTTCGGACAGGGGGGCAATGAGCAGTTCTTC	TRBV10-3	TRBJ2-1	TRBD1	.
CSARAPAGVQYF	TGCAGTGCTAGAGCACCAGCAGGGGTGCAGTACTTC	TRBV20-1	TRBJ2-7	.	.
CAIRLGLDPYNEQFF	TGTGCCATCAGGCTGGGACTAGACCCCTACAATGAGCAGTTCTTC	TRBV10-3	TRBJ2-1	TRBD2	.
CASSGEGSSEAFF	TGTGCCAGCAGCGGGGAGGGCAGCTCTGAAGCTTTCTTT	TRBV7-9	TRBJ1-1	.	few
CASSLVSSGETQYF	TGTGCCAGCAGCTTAGTGTCGTCCGGGGAGACCCAGTACTTC	TRBV7-2	TRBJ2-5	.	.
CASSKRGLTEAFF	TGTGCCAGTAGTAAACGGGGGCTCACTGAAGCTTTCTTT	TRBV19	TRBJ1-1	.	.
CASLQIAGARSGANVLTF	TGTGCCAGCTTACAGATAGCGGGAGCACGCTCTGGGGCCAACGTCCTGACTTTC	TRBV7-8	TRBJ2-6	TRBD2	many
CASSLINEQYF	TGTGCCAGCAGCTTGATTAACGAGCAGTACTTC	TRBV5-6	TRBJ2-7	.	few
CASSLVGLGNEQYF	TGTGCCAGCTCCCTTGTGGGACTAGGAAACGAGCAGTACTTC	TRBV27	TRBJ2-7	TRBD2	.
CASSKPGQDYGYTF	TGTGCCAGCAGCAAACCGGGACAGGACTATGGCTACACCTTC	TRBV7-2	TRBJ1-2	TRBD1	few
CASSQGRGAHSPLHF	TGCGCCAGCAGCCAAGGCCGGGGGGCACATTCACCCCTCCACTTT	TRBV4-3	TRBJ1-6	.	few
CSAKPPVTGPISGNTIYF	TGCAGTGCTAAACCCCCGGTGACAGGCCCCATCTCTGGAAACACCATATATTTT	TRBV20-1	TRBJ1-3	.	.
CASGLFLAGGATDTQYF	TGTGCTAGTGGTTTGTTCTTAGCGGGGGGGGCAACAGATACGCAGTATTTT	TRBV12-5	TRBJ2-3	TRBD2	.
CASSPTYIRQGGDTQYF	TGTGCCAGCAGCCCTACCTACATTCGACAGGGAGGAGATACGCAGTATTTT	TRBV7-2	TRBJ2-3	.	many
CASSFLQGYSDTQYF	TGTGCCAGCAGTTTTCTACAGGGTTATTCAGATACGCAGTATTTT	TRBV5-5	TRBJ2-3	.	.
CASSLGGTAFYGYTF	TGCGCCAGCAGCTTGGGGGGGACCGCTTTCTATGGCTACACCTTC	TRBV5-1	TRBJ1-2	.	.
CASLDGWQGNTEAFF	TGTGCCAGCCTCGACGGGTGGCAGGGGAACACTGAAGCTTTCTTT	TRBV6-1	TRBJ1-1	.	.
CASSQDWFNEQFF	TGTGCCAGCAGCCAAGATTGGTTCAATGAGCAGTTCTTC	TRBV14	TRBJ2-1	.	once
CASSRTGGLDEQYF	TGTGCCAGCAGCAGGACAGGGGGATTAGACGAGCAGTACTTC	TRBV7-2	TRBJ2-7	TRBD1	few
CASGRMALTDTQYF	TGCGCCAGCGGCCGTATGGCCCTTACAGATACGCAGTATTTT	TRBV5-1	TRBJ2-3	.	.
CASSLETSRYNEQFF	TGTGCCAGCAGCTTAGAGACTAGTCGCTACAATGAGCAGTTCTTC	TRBV7-8	TRBJ2-1	.	.
CASSFSGTVETQYF	TGTGCCAGCAGCTTTTCCGGGACGGTGGAGACCCAGTACTTC	TRBV7-2	TRBJ2-5	.	.
CASSLWGMTVVTEQYF	TGTGCCAGCAGTTTGTGGGGTATGACCGTCGTGACCGAGCAGTACTTC	TRBV28	TRBJ2-7	.	.
CASSQSGTEHF	TGTGCCAGCAGTCAAAGCGGGACAGAGCATTTT	TRBV6-1	TRBJ1-5	TRBD1	.
CSVGEPQRGATDTQYF	TGCAGCGTTGGGGAACCCCAGCGGGGGGCCACAGATACGCAGTATTTT	TRBV29-1	TRBJ2-3	TRBD2	.
CASRVSGNVGYTF	TGTGCCAGCAGAGTTAGTGGGAATGTTGGCTACACCTTC	TRBV27	TRBJ1-2	.	.
CASSLETGVTEAFF	TGTGCCAGCAGCTTGGAAACGGGAGTCACTGAAGCTTTCTTT	TRBV5-6	TRBJ1-1	.	.
CASSRLAGGSNEQFF	TGTGCCAGCAGCAGACTAGCGGGAGGGTCCAATGAGCAGTTCTTC	TRBV7-2	TRBJ2-1	TRBD2	many
CASSSRDPSYQPQHF	TGTGCCAGTAGTTCCCGGGACCCCTCCTATCAGCCCCAGCATTTT	TRBV19	TRBJ1-5	.	.
CASSYVGGDAGELFF	TGTGCCAGCAGTTACGTCGGGGGGGACGCCGGGGAGCTGTTTTTT	TRBV6-2/TRBV6-3	TRBJ2-2	TRBD2	.
CASSGRELRTYGYTF	TGTGCCAGCAGTGGAAGGGAGTTACGTACCTATGGCTACACCTTC	TRBV6-1	TRBJ1-2	.	many
CSVGLAGFTDTQYF	TGCAGCGTCGGACTAGCGGGGTTCACAGATACGCAGTATTTT	TRBV29-1	TRBJ2-3	TRBD2	.
CASSFSGGGYGYTF	TGTGCCAGCAGTTTTTCAGGGGGCGGCTATGGCTACACCTTC	TRBV12-3/TRBV12-4	TRBJ1-2	TRBD1	many
CASSPNPKTGRRYEQYF	TGTGCCAGCAGCCCCAACCCGAAGACAGGGAGACGCTACGAGCAGTACTTC	TRBV11-2	TRBJ2-7	TRBD1	many
CASSLVVGGVYEQYF	TGTGCCAGCAGCTTAGTGGTGGGAGGGGTCTACGAGCAGTACTTC	TRBV7-2	TRBJ2-7	TRBD2	few
CASSPPGLAGGSLSTQYF	TGTGCCAGCAGCCCCCCGGGGCTAGCGGGAGGATCCCTCAGCACTCAGTACTTC	TRBV7-2	TRBJ2-5	TRBD2	many